Presented here are 28 T cell receptor beta chains from one specimen sequenced in a study of blood T cell repertoires in COVID-19. The method was immunoSEQ multiplex PCR; TCRdb's version includes in-frame clones alone and lacks a portion of them. The data contain 35,000 to 45,000 clones, roughly 90% of them singletons. Specimen: peripheral blood. Every receptor here comes from a man between 65 and 80 years old with active COVID-19.

This rearrangement joins TRBV24-1 to TRBJ2-2, with 7 bases aligning to TRBD1. The junction had 8 bases not matched to a gene; V was cut back by 5 bases and J by 0 bases. Germline loops: CDR1 KGHDR, CDR2 SFDVKD. The CDR3 is made up of 17 amino acids. The CDR3 sequence: CATSGLPGQSNTGELFF. The CDR3 DNA follows: TGTGCCACCAGTGGTCTTCCGGGACAGTCGAACACCGGGGAGCTGTTTTTT.

To note about this clone: A clone one base away is much larger, so this may be a read error. The V call is TRBV12-3 or TRBV12-4, the J call TRBJ2-3, with D uncertain. Trimming took 3 bases from V and 4 from J, leaving 5 bases between them. This CDR3 has 12 amino acids. The CDR3 reads CASSFVPDTQYF. For the CDR3, the DNA is TGTGCCAGCAGTTTCGTCCCAGATACGCAGTATTTT.

CDR3 DNA sequence: TGTGCCACCAGTCCCAACCCGGGACAGGGGTGGTACAATGAGCAGTTCTTC. Its protein is CATSPNPGQGWYNEQFF. This rearrangement joins TRBV24-1 to TRBJ2-1; 10 positions agree with TRBD1. The junction had 11 bases not matched to a gene; V was cut back by 6 bases and J by 4 bases. CDR3 size: 17 residues. CDR1 is KGHDR, CDR2 SFDVKD, per germline.

The V and J genes are TRBV7-3 and TRBJ2-3; D is uncertain. This CDR3 contains 15 residues. V was cut by 2 bases and J by 2 bases, with 11 bases left in between. Looked up from germline, CDR1 is SGHTA and CDR2 is FQGTGA. CDR3 protein: CASSLLGQVTDTQYF. The DNA for the CDR3 is TGTGCCAGCAGCTTATTGGGCCAGGTCACAGATACGCAGTATTTT. The full variable domain, rest sourced from reference TRBV7-3 and TRBJ2-3, is GAGVSQTPSNKVTEKGKYVELRCDPISGHTALYWYRQSLGQGPEFLIYFQGTGAADDSGLPNDRFFAVRPEGSVSTLKIQRTERGDSAVYLCASSLLGQVTDTQYFGPGTRLTVL.

This clone was counted a few times. The chain employs TRBV11-3 and TRBJ2-7; D possibly corresponds to TRBD1 (6 bases). Germline loops: CDR1 SGHNT, CDR2 YENEEA. V lost 5 bases and J 0 bases, leaving 11 bases between the germline ends. The CDR3 runs to 14 residues. Written as DNA, the CDR3 is TGTGCCAGCAGCCCCGGACAGAGCTCCTACGAGCAGTACTTC. It specifies CASSPGQSSYEQYF.

A single count supports this clone. This chain links TRBV5-8 with TRBJ1-6; no firm D call. The CDR3 has 15 amino acids. V lost 7 bases and J 9 bases, leaving 20 bases between the germline ends. Germline CDR1 is SGHTS and CDR2 is YDEGEE. This chain's CDR3 is CASAMSVSGGSPLHF. The CDR3 coding sequence is TGTGCCAGCGCAATGAGCGTCTCGGGTGGTTCACCCCTCCACTTT.

This rearrangement joins TRBV10-3 to TRBJ1-4; D perhaps matches TRBD1 (5 bases). CDR3 length: 13 residues. Germline V CDR1 and CDR2: ENHRY, SYGVKD. Trimming took 3 bases from V and 8 from J, leaving 10 bases between them. The CDR3 protein is CAISDRASEKLFF. CDR3 in DNA: TGTGCCATCAGTGACAGGGCATCGGAAAAACTGTTTTTT.

The V and J genes are TRBV9 and TRBJ2-1, with 8 bases that match TRBD2. With 0 bases clipped from V and 2 bases from J, the junction kept 19 bases outside the gene matches. CDR1 SGDLS and CDR2 YYNGEE come from the germline V gene. The CDR3 is made up of 21 amino acids. DNA for the CDR3: TGTGCCAGCAGCGTAGTCCCCCGACGCGCTGCGGGGGGCTCCACCTACAATGAGCAGTTCTTC. This codes for CASSVVPRRAAGGSTYNEQFF.

V is TRBV19 and J is TRBJ2-1, with a tentative D call TRBD2 (6 bases). This CDR3 has 15 amino acids. The germline V gene has CDR1 LNHDA and CDR2 SQIVND (reference sequence). V was pared by 4 bases and J by 4 bases, with 14 bases between. CDR3 bases: TGTGCCAGTAGTACCCGGGCGGGACCGTACAATGAGCAGTTCTTC. Its protein is CASSTRAGPYNEQFF.

The gene calls are TRBV2 and TRBJ2-1; TRBD1 aligns across 7 bases. Trimming at V came to 0 bases and at J to 5 bases, leaving 7 bases not matched to a gene. CDR1 is SNHLY, CDR2 FYNNEI, per germline. This CDR3 comprises 16 residues. CDR3 sequence (DNA): TGTGCCAGCAGTGAAGCCAAGAGGGGGCGGCACAATGAGCAGTTCTTC. Translating gives CASSEAKRGRHNEQFF.

This chain uses TRBV6-6 with TRBJ1-3; tentatively, D is TRBD1 (6 bases). The germline V and J ends were trimmed by 4 bases and 0 bases, with 10 bases remaining between them. The CDR3 has 15 amino acids. The germline CDR1 and CDR2 sequences are MNHNY and SVGAGI (reference sequence). Here the CDR3 DNA reads TGTGCCAGCAGTTTCACAGGGAGCTCTGGAAACACCATATATTTT. Residues: CASSFTGSSGNTIYF.

V gene TRBV7-2 combines with J gene TRBJ2-1; TRBD1 aligns across 7 bases. The germline gives CDR1 SGHTA, CDR2 FQGNSA. CDR3 size: 14 residues. Trimming removed 5 bases from V and 3 bases from J; junction bases left unmatched: 4. The CDR3 region is CASSVRDSYNEQFF. In nucleotides, the CDR3 is TGTGCCAGCAGCGTCCGGGACAGCTACAATGAGCAGTTCTTC.

The V gene is TRBV10-3, the J gene TRBJ1-4; 8 bases line up with TRBD1. The V segment lost 4 bases and the J segment 7 bases; nucleotides outside the gene matches: 8. This CDR3 has 15 amino acids. Germline V gene data show CDR1 as ENHRY and CDR2 as SYGVKD. The chain's CDR3 is CAISAMTGEGEKLFF. CDR3 bases: TGTGCCATCAGTGCTATGACAGGGGAGGGTGAAAAACTGTTTTTT.

V usage is TRBV19 and J usage is TRBJ2-3; D call uncertain. V was clipped by 5 bases and J by 2 bases, with 8 bases between them. The CDR3 contains 13 residues. Germline values: CDR1 LNHDA, CDR2 SQIVND (reference sequence). In nucleotides, the CDR3 is TGTGCCAGTAGTGGCCTGATCACAGATACGCAGTATTTT. This gives the protein CASSGLITDTQYF.

J is TRBJ2-7 and V is TRBV2; D gene ambiguous. This CDR3 has 14 amino acids. Trimming took off 5 bases at V and 2 bases at J, with 13 bases between the two ends. Germline V gene sequence: CDR1 SNHLY, CDR2 FYNNEI. This CDR3 is CASSSGSSPYEQYF. CDR3 sequence (DNA): TGTGCCAGCAGTTCCGGGTCTTCTCCCTACGAGCAGTACTTC. Full variable domain (outside the CDR3, taken from reference TRBV2 and TRBJ2-7): EPEVTQTPSHQVTQMGQEVILRCVPISNHLYFYWYRQILGQKVEFLVSFYNNEISEKSEIFDDQFSVERPDGSNFTLKIRSTKLEDSAMYFCASSSGSSPYEQYFGPGTRLTVT.

This chain joins TRBV28 and TRBJ1-2; 9 positions match TRBD1. The CDR3 has 15 amino acids. The germline CDR1 and CDR2 sequences are MDHEN and SYDVKM. The junction had 8 bases not matched to a gene; V was cut back by 5 bases and J by 4 bases. CDR3 in DNA: TGTGCCAGCAGTAGAACCGGGACAGGGAGCTATGGCTACACCTTC. Translated, it gives CASSRTGTGSYGYTF.

In this sample, this clone turned up once. V is TRBV29-1 and J is TRBJ1-2; D perhaps matches TRBD1 (6 bases). The CDR3 runs to 12 residues. Germline CDR1 SQVTM, CDR2 ANQGSEA. Deletions cut 6 bases from V and 4 bases from J, with 12 bases between. The CDR3 bases are TGCAGCGTCGGTGACAGGACCTATGGCTACACCTTC. Amino acids: CSVGDRTYGYTF.

The CDR3 nucleotides read TGTGCCACCAGTGCAGGACTAGCGGGGGGCAACAATGAGCAGTTCTTC. Translation gives CATSAGLAGGNNEQFF. The chain has TRBV24-1 and TRBJ2-1; 14 bases line up with TRBD2. The CDR3 spans 16 residues. CDR1 and CDR2 (germline): KGHDR, SFDVKD. Trimming took 5 bases from V and 5 from J; bases not matched to a gene: 4.

The V call is TRBV4-1, the J call TRBJ2-7; the match to TRBD2 covers 10 bases. CDR3 length: 18 amino acids. The V and J ends lost 1 base and 0 bases, in that order; junction bases with no gene match: 9. In germline, CDR1 is MGHRA, CDR2 YSYEKL. The CDR3 DNA reads as TGCGCCAGCAGCCAAGCCCTAGCGGGAGTGCGCTACTCCTACGAGCAGTACTTC. Its protein product is CASSQALAGVRYSYEQYF.

The gene calls are TRBV5-1 and TRBJ2-2; no definite D call. The CDR3 contains 15 residues. Per the germline V gene, CDR1 is SGHRS and CDR2 is YFSETQ. Trimming shortened V by 0 bases and J by 0 bases, and 6 bases separated the two germline ends. CDR3 amino acids: CASSLAPTNTGELFF. The DNA for the CDR3 is TGCGCCAGCAGCTTGGCACCTACGAACACCGGGGAGCTGTTTTTT.

The chain uses TRBV6-5 and TRBJ2-7; the match to TRBD1 covers 8 bases. There are 13 residues in the CDR3. V lost 8 bases to trimming and J lost 1 base; unmatched junction nucleotides: 4. Germline assignment: CDR1 MNHEY and CDR2 SVGAGI. The CDR3 spells CASHRGRSYEQYF. DNA of the CDR3: TGTGCCAGCCACAGGGGGAGATCCTACGAGCAGTACTTC.

The chain combines TRBV6-2 or TRBV6-3 with TRBJ2-1; 9 bases are a match to TRBD1. V gave up 6 bases and J gave up 7 bases; unmatched junction bases: 10. There are 15 residues in the CDR3. Germline CDR1 and CDR2: MNHEY and SVGEGT. The CDR3 loop is CASSRTGTGTNEQFF. The CDR3 nucleotides read TGTGCCAGCAGCCGCACCGGGACAGGGACGAATGAGCAGTTCTTC.

This chain links TRBV2 with TRBJ2-7; 7 nucleotides line up with TRBD1. V shed 6 bases and J 0 bases; nucleotides not matched to a gene: 2. CDR3 length equals 13 residues. Per the germline V gene, CDR1 is SNHLY and CDR2 is FYNNEI. The CDR3 sequence is CASRTGSSYEQYF. The CDR3 DNA is TGTGCCAGCAGGACAGGGAGCTCCTACGAGCAGTACTTC.

The genes are TRBV11-2 and TRBJ2-3, with TRBD2 matching 7 bases. Looked up from germline, CDR1 is SGHAT and CDR2 is FQNNGV. CDR3 size: 17 residues. J lost 0 bases, V lost 0 bases, and 6 bases had no gene match. Written as DNA, the CDR3 is TGTGCCAGCAGCTTAGATTTAGGCGGGGGAAGCACAGATACGCAGTATTTT. Translated, it gives CASSLDLGGGSTDTQYF.

This clone was seen once. The chain employs TRBV7-6 and TRBJ2-3, with 7 bases matching TRBD2. With V trimmed by 5 bases and J by 4 bases, 15 bases remained unmatched. CDR1 and CDR2 from the germline V gene are SGHVS and FNYEAQ. This CDR3 comprises 17 residues. The CDR3 coding sequence is TGTGCCAGCAGCAGATCCCCCCTAGCGGTGGGGGCAGATACGCAGTATTTT. Residues: CASSRSPLAVGADTQYF.

The chain links TRBV5-1 to TRBJ2-5; TRBD2 is a possible D gene (6 bases). V gave up 5 bases and J gave up 5 bases, with 16 bases separating them. Looked up from germline, CDR1 is SGHRS and CDR2 is YFSETQ. The CDR3 covers 14 residues. CDR3 in DNA: TGCGCCAGCAGTCTAGCGCCGCCCGCGGAGACCCAGTACTTC. It encodes CASSLAPPAETQYF.

The V call is TRBV6-6, the J call TRBJ2-3; D perhaps matches TRBD2 (6 bases). The V and J ends lost 5 bases and 2 bases respectively, with 26 bases between them. CDR1 and CDR2 from the germline V gene are MNHNY and SVGAGI (reference sequence). This CDR3 comprises 19 residues. The CDR3 coding sequence is TGTGCCAGCAGTCTAACTGAAAGGGGACTTCCGAGAGACACAGATACGCAGTATTTT. Amino acid sequence: CASSLTERGLPRDTDTQYF.

Only one count was recorded for this clone. The chain combines TRBV6-2 or TRBV6-3 with TRBJ2-7, with 7 bases lining up with TRBD2. From germline, CDR1 is MNHEY and CDR2 SVGEGT. This CDR3 contains 16 residues. V trimming: 0 bases; J trimming: 0 bases; junction bases outside the gene matches: 5. CDR3 bases: TGTGCCAGCAGTTACTCTCGGGGGGTCCCCTCCTACGAGCAGTACTTC. It encodes CASSYSRGVPSYEQYF.